This entry concerns a single TCR beta chain. Its antigen is unidentified. With 4 bases clipped from V and 4 bases from J, the junction kept 16 bases outside the gene matches. The CDR3 has 19 amino acids. CDR1 and CDR2 (germline): SGDLS, YYNGEE. As for time point: week 35, safety follow-up. Each dose of the vaccine consisted of 300 ug of mutant IDH1 20-mer peptide, with topical imiquimod. In weeks 1, 3, 5, 7, 11, 15, 19 and 23, patients were immunized, eight times in all. TCRdb's copy holds only in-frame clones and misses some; the assay was immunoSEQ multiplex PCR. The sample yields about 42,000 clones, roughly 83% seen once. The sample comes from a study of a mutant IDH1 vaccine in newly diagnosed glioma. Across the study: Radiotherapy, temozolomide, or both had been given previously, and both were given to most. Visits V12 and V13 fell at weeks 35 and 47, respectively. Overall study findings and caveats: It was over 85% of patients that developed vaccine-induced immune responses.

Sequencing was performed on PBMCs, taken from a glioma patient whose treatment included an IDH1 peptide vaccine. This sequence joins TRBV9 and TRBJ1-6; TRBD1 agrees at 8 bases. The TCR comes from a woman in her forties or fifties with glioma. The CDR3 region is CASSPSEKGRGPYNSPLHF. CDR3 nucleotides: TGTGCCAGCAGCCCCTCAGAGAAAGGCAGGGGGCCGTATAATTCACCCCTCCACTTT.